The T cell receptor beta chain described here comes from a study of shared clonotypes between healthy human individuals. A remark on this clone: No antigen is known for it.

The naive CD8 subset, CD45RO-negative cells positively selected for CCR7, excluded terminally differentiated effector memory CD45RA+ cells. Authors' methods: ImmunoSEQ sequences covered only the junction and lacked quality scores; filtering therefore differed. Method: immunoSEQ multiplex PCR; TCRdb's copy keeps in-frame clones and lacks some. The D gene and trimming were derived from the DNA, and the V and J assignments and clone size from that table. The sample records more than 2 million clones, around 93% being singletons. Study outcomes and limitations: It was the non-shared clonotypes that had lower generation probabilities than clonotypes shared by all four donors. Naive CD4 clonotypes overlapped across a few donors at approximately 5%.

The CDR3 is made up of 15 amino acids. J gave up 3 bases and V 1 base, and 6 bases lay outside the gene matches. The V gene's germline CDR1 is SEHNR and CDR2 FQNEAQ (reference sequence). This sequence joins TRBV7-9 and TRBJ2-7; 7 bases map to TRBD1. The sequencing sample was made of naive CD8+ T cells from PBMCs. This clonotype originated in a man aged 18 to 29 in good health. Some clones in this sample may be carry-over from other donors' samples. The CDR3 DNA follows: TGTGCCAGCAGCTTAGAGAGCAGGGGGAACTACGAGCAGTACTTC. Protein: CASSLESRGNYEQYF.